The sequence of this T cell receptor (beta chain) was determined in a study of monozygotic twins with inflammatory bowel disease. About this clonotype: What it recognizes is unknown.

The template-switching step introduced UMIs that carried a 6-nucleotide sample barcode. Researchers put TCRalpha and TCRbeta cDNA through two nested PCRs lasting approximately 17 and 9 cycles. TCRdb re-called the 5' RACE reads and shows each CDR3 protein once, DNA omitted. The data include approximately 400,000 distinct CDR3 sequences; the top ten clones carry 2.6%. The CDR3 length is 15 residues. From germline, CDR1 is DFQATT and CDR2 SNEGSKA (reference sequence). Study observations and caveats: Repertoire similarity was not found to differ between concordant and discordant twins, possibly from limited power.

This sequence was found in a human donor with ulcerative colitis or Crohn's disease, or a healthy co-twin of an affected twin (not recorded which). The sample consisted of blood. The rearrangement joins TRBV20-1 to TRBJ1-1; TCRdb's D call, TRBD1, is unchecked because there is no DNA. This chain's CDR3 is CSARDWDRGNTEAFF.